These 17 T cell receptor beta chains came from one sample sequenced in a study of spatial heterogeneity in lung cancer (dated by TCRdb to between 2018 and 2020). The time point label, as the study defines it: sample taken at primary tumor resection. TCR sequencing used whole RNA extracted from tumor and nontumor lung tissue, or from cryopreserved PBMC samples, without cell sorting. Libraries were made using 5' RACE. Data came from a NextSeq 500. TCRdb trimmed the raw reads at Q25, called clones with MiXCR and kept productive beta chains. Identical CDR3 proteins give one entry, which carries the most common genes and DNA. For this sample the table gives tens of thousands of distinct CDR3 sequences, of which about 4.6% were detected only once. Of the sample, roughly 36% is held by the ten largest clones. This material consisted of PBMCs, taken at surgery. These receptors originate from a male donor with early-stage non-small cell lung cancer.

This clonotype was seen repeatedly, ten times or more. The chain has TRBV4-2 and TRBJ2-7; D unresolved. The germline V gene encodes CDR1 LGHNA and CDR2 YNFKEQ. The CDR3 spans 12 residues. Trimming took 4 bases from V and 5 from J, leaving 9 bases between them. The DNA for the CDR3 is TGTGCCAGCAGCCTTAGTCGGAACGAGCAGTACTTC. Amino acid sequence: CASSLSRNEQYF.

This clonotype has a count of ten or more. The CDR3 is CASSPRDKYYEQYF. The CDR3, as DNA: TGCGCCAGCAGTCCCCGGGACAAATACTACGAGCAGTACTTC. The chain joins TRBV5-1 to TRBJ2-7, with D possibly TRBD1 on 6 matching bases. V was trimmed by 5 bases and J by 3 bases, leaving 15 bases between them. CDR3 length: 14 amino acids. Looked up from germline, CDR1 is SGHRS and CDR2 is YFSETQ.

The CDR3 loop is CASSPGQGLSYGYTF. CDR3 DNA sequence: TGTGCCAGCAGCCCTGGGCAGGGACTCAGCTATGGCTACACCTTC. This chain joins TRBV7-3 and TRBJ1-2; weak D call: TRBD1 (5 bases). CDR1 and CDR2 (germline): SGHTA, FQGTGA. Trimming pared 5 bases from V and 4 bases from J, leaving 17 bases between. This CDR3 is 15 amino acids long.

This clonotype occurred many times. The chain uses TRBV23-1 and TRBJ1-5; the match to TRBD1 covers 7 bases. TRBV23-1 is labeled an ORF, and its function is uncertain. The CDR3 sequence is 13 residues long. Losses at the gene ends were 0 bases for V and 7 bases for J; bases not matched to a gene: 0. The CDR3 reads CASSQSRGQPQHF. The CDR3 DNA sequence: TGCGCCAGCAGTCAATCCAGGGGGCAGCCCCAGCATTTT.

This clonotype was found many times. V gene TRBV20-1 combines with J gene TRBJ2-3; D ambiguous. Germline V gene sequence: CDR1 DFQATT, CDR2 SNEGSKA (reference sequence). With 6 bases removed from V and 0 bases from J, the gap between germline ends came to 10 bases. This CDR3 is built from 13 residues. CDR3 nucleotides: TGCAGTGCCTCCATCAGGAGCACAGATACGCAGTATTTT. It codes for CSASIRSTDTQYF.

This clonotype was seen at least ten times. This chain links TRBV30 with TRBJ1-1, with 7 bases aligning to TRBD1. The CDR3 spans 13 residues. Looked up from germline, CDR1 is GTSNPN and CDR2 is SVGIG (reference sequence). V trimming: 4 bases; J trimming: 1 base; junction bases outside the gene matches: 3. The CDR3 loop reads CAWNQGGNTEAFF. CDR3 bases: TGTGCCTGGAACCAGGGGGGGAACACTGAAGCTTTCTTT.

This clonotype was seen repeatedly, ten times or more. This chain connects TRBV7-9 to TRBJ2-5, with 8 bases identical to TRBD1. Germline CDR1 SEHNR, CDR2 FQNEAQ (reference sequence). V was pared by 4 bases and J by 5 bases, with 15 bases of the junction left unmatched. The CDR3 has 17 residues. The CDR3 DNA sequence: TGTGCCAGCAGCTCTAGCCCAGAGACAGGGGACCGGGAGACCCAGTACTTC. It is translated as CASSSSPETGDRETQYF.

This clonotype was recorded at least ten times. V is TRBV30 and J is TRBJ2-2; 8 nucleotides align to TRBD2. The germline gives CDR1 GTSNPN, CDR2 SVGIG (reference sequence). The CDR3 runs 14 residues. The J segment lost 9 bases and the V segment lost 7 bases, leaving 13 bases of the junction unmatched. The CDR3 protein is CASSIREGNRELFF. The CDR3 bases are TGTGCCTCTTCCATACGGGAGGGTAACAGGGAGCTGTTTTTT.

There are many counts of this clonotype. This chain links TRBV28 with TRBJ2-7; TRBD1 or TRBD2 may be the D gene (5 bases each). Germline V gene lookup returns CDR1 MDHEN and CDR2 SYDVKM. The CDR3 is 14 residues long. Trimming removed 9 bases from V and 0 bases from J, with 15 bases in between. The CDR3 protein is CASYQTGRSYEQYF. The CDR3 coding sequence is TGTGCCAGTTACCAGACGGGACGCTCCTACGAGCAGTACTTC.

This clonotype has just a few counts. The CDR3 spells CASGTRVAGELFF. The CDR3 nucleotides are TGTGCCAGCGGGACTAGAGTTGCCGGGGAGCTGTTTTTT. This chain links TRBV6-5 with TRBJ2-2; 8 bases match TRBD2. The junction had 5 bases not matched to a gene; V was cut back by 8 bases and J by 6 bases. The CDR3 runs 13 residues. CDR1 is MNHEY and CDR2 is SVGAGI in the germline V gene.

Many counts were recorded for this clonotype. This chain connects TRBV6-6 to TRBJ2-3; D may be TRBD1 (7 bases). The CDR3 length is 14 residues. Germline CDR1 is MNHNY and CDR2 is SVGAGI (reference sequence). V lost 2 bases and J lost 9, with 15 bases in between. CDR3 nucleotides: TGTGCCAGCAGTTACCAAGGCCCAGGGGGGACGCAGTATTTT. This sequence encodes CASSYQGPGGTQYF.

This clonotype was found many times. The chain links TRBV6-6 to TRBJ2-3, with D possibly matching TRBD2 (5 bases). CDR1 MNHNY and CDR2 SVGAGI come from the germline V gene (reference sequence). The V and J ends lost 6 bases and 2 bases respectively, with 6 bases between them. The length of the CDR3 is 12 residues. This CDR3 is CASRRDTDTQYF. In nucleotides, the CDR3 is TGTGCCAGCAGACGGGACACAGATACGCAGTATTTT.

The CDR3 bases are TGTGCCAGCAGTTTAAGGGGCGGCTATACGCAGTATTTT. Protein sequence: CASSLRGGYTQYF. This rearrangement joins TRBV28 to TRBJ2-3; D perhaps matches TRBD1 (5 bases). This CDR3 region has 13 residues. Germline CDR1 and CDR2: MDHEN and SYDVKM. Deletions cut 2 bases from V and 7 bases from J, with 10 bases between.

This clonotype was seen many times. The rearrangement joins TRBV7-9 to TRBJ2-2; possible D gene TRBD1, 5 bases. CDR1 and CDR2 from the germline V gene are SEHNR and FQNEAQ (reference sequence). V gave up 5 bases and J gave up 0 bases, with 16 bases separating them. The CDR3 extends over 17 amino acids. The CDR3 nucleotides are TGTGCCAGCAGCCCCAGGACACTACCTTCGAACACCGGGGAGCTGTTTTTT. It codes for CASSPRTLPSNTGELFF.

Here the CDR3 reads CASSSAGGRYNEQFF. The DNA for the CDR3 is TGCGCCAGCAGCTCTGCGGGGGGGCGGTACAATGAGCAGTTCTTC. The V gene is TRBV5-1, the J gene TRBJ2-1; 9 bases agree with TRBD2. Germline assignment: CDR1 SGHRS and CDR2 YFSETQ. The CDR3 sequence is 15 residues long. With V trimmed by 3 bases and J by 4 bases, 5 bases remained unmatched. Using reference TRBV5-1 and TRBJ2-1 for the parts outside the CDR3, the full variable domain is KAGVTQTPRYLIKTRGQQVTLSCSPISGHRSVSWYQQTPGQGLQFLFEYFSETQRNKGNFPGRFSGRQFSNSRSEMNVSTLELGDSALYLCASSSAGGRYNEQFFGPGTRLTVL.

In its sample, this clonotype was seen many times. The chain uses TRBV2 and TRBJ1-4; D is uncertain. CDR1 and CDR2 (germline): SNHLY, FYNNEI. The ends were cut back, 4 bases at V and 4 bases at J, with 10 bases in the middle. CDR3 length: 14 residues. The CDR3: CASSGEAYNEKLFF. The CDR3 DNA reads TGTGCCAGCAGTGGTGAAGCCTATAATGAAAAACTGTTTTTT.

This clonotype was counted a few times. The V gene is TRBV7-3, the J gene TRBJ2-3; no clear D. Germline V gene sequence: CDR1 SGHTA, CDR2 FQGTGA. V was cut by 8 bases and J by 0 bases, with 15 bases left in between. CDR3 length equals 15 residues. The CDR3: CASAPSRSSTDTQYF. The CDR3 DNA sequence: TGTGCCAGCGCACCGAGCAGATCTAGCACAGATACGCAGTATTTT.